This T cell receptor (beta chain) was documented in a study of Graves' ophthalmopathy and Graves' hyperthyroidism. CDR1 is DFQATT, CDR2 SNEGSKA, per germline (reference sequence). The CDR3 loop spans 15 amino acids. J gave up 4 bases and V 2 bases, and 8 bases lay outside the gene matches. The study recruited hyperthyroidism patients aged 18 to 65 who were newly diagnosed, under 2 months' duration. Excluded were patients with other autoimmune diseases, uncontrolled infections, pregnancy or lactation. This clonotype was observed a handful of times. Amplifying from RNA transcripts, the study obtained TCR beta CDR3 regions. First-round RT-PCR relied on HTBI primers, and a second-round multiplex PCR came next. TCRdb re-analysed the multiplex PCR reads in MiXCR, keeping a single row per CDR3 protein. The table has around 1,200,000 distinct CDR3 sequences, 35% to 45% seen once.

The rearrangement links TRBV20-1 to TRBJ2-7; TRBD2 matches 10 bases. Sequencing was performed on peripheral blood or thyroid tissue (not recorded which). The sequence came from an adult man with Graves' hyperthyroidism. The CDR3 nucleotides read TGCAGTGCTAGAAGCCCTAGCGGGGGTTCATACGAGCAGTACTTC. This sequence encodes CSARSPSGGSYEQYF.